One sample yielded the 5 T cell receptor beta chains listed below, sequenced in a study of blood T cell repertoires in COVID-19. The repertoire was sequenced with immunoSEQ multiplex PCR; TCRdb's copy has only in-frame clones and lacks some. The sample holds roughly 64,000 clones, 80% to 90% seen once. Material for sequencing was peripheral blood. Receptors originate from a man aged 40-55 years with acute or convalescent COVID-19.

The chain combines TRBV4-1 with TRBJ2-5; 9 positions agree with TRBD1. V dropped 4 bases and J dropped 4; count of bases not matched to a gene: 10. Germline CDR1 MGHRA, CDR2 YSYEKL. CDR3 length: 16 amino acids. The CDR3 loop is CASSPTTGQGGETQYF. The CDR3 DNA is TGCGCCAGCAGCCCTACAACGGGACAGGGTGGAGAGACCCAGTACTTC.

The CDR3, as DNA: TGCGCCAGCAGCCCCAACACAGGACAGCTGAACACTGAAGCTTTCTTT. Protein product: CASSPNTGQLNTEAFF. The genes are TRBV4-1 and TRBJ1-1; perhaps TRBD1 as D (6 bases). The germline V gene has CDR1 MGHRA and CDR2 YSYEKL. The CDR3 runs 16 residues. V lost 4 bases, J lost 0 bases, and 15 bases lay in between.

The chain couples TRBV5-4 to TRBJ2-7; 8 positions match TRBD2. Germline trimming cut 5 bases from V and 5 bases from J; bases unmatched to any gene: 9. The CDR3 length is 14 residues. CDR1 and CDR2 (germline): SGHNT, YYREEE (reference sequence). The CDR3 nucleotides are TGTGCCAGCAGTCTAGCGGGTGACGCCGACGAGCAGTACTTC. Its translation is CASSLAGDADEQYF.

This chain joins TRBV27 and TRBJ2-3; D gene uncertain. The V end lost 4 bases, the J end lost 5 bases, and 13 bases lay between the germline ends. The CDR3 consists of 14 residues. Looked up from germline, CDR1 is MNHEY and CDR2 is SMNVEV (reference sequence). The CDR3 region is CASSSPGGVDTQYF. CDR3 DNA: TGTGCCAGCAGTTCCCCTGGCGGCGTAGATACGCAGTATTTT.

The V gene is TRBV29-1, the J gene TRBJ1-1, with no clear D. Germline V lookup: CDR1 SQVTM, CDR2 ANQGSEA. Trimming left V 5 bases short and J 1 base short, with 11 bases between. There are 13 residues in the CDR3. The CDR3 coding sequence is TGCAGCGTTTTGACTGCGGAGAACACTGAAGCTTTCTTT. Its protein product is CSVLTAENTEAFF.